This TCR beta chain was captured in a study of patients and donors after allogeneic stem cell transplantation. The CDR3 has 11 amino acids. With 7 bases clipped from V and 3 bases from J, the junction kept 1 base outside the gene matches. Germline-derived CDR1 and CDR2 are DFQATT and SNEGSKA (reference sequence). In TCRdb, the RT-PCR reads were re-called with MiXCR into one record per CDR3 protein. The sample holds about 230,000 distinct CDR3 sequences, roughly 14% seen once. This sequence was found in a human donor who was either an allogeneic HSCT recipient or a stem cell or donor lymphocyte infusion donor (not recorded which). It is not recorded whose cells these are; they may come from a transplant donor. The J gene is TRBJ2-7, the V gene TRBV20-1, with 9 nucleotides matching TRBD2. The sequenced sample was blood, either unsorted or a sorted T cell fraction (not recorded which). In DNA form, the CDR3 reads TGCAGTGGGCGGGGGGGCTACGAGCAGTACTTC. Amino acids: CSGRGGYEQYF.